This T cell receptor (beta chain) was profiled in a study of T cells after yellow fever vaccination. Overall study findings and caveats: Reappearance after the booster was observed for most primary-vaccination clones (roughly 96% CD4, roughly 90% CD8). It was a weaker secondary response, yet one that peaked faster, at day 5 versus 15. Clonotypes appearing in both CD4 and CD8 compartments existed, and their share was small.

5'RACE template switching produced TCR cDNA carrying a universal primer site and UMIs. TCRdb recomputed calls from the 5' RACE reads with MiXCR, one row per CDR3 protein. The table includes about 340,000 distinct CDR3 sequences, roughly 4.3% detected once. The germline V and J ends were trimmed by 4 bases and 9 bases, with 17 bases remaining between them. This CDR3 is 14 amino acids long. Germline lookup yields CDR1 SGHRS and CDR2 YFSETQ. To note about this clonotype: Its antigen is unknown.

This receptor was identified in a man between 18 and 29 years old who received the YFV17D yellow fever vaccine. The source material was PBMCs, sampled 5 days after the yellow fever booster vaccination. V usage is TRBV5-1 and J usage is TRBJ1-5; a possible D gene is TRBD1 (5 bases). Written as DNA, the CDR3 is TGCGCCAGCAGCCCAGGTCCAGGGTATTCGCCCCAGCATTTT. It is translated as CASSPGPGYSPQHF.